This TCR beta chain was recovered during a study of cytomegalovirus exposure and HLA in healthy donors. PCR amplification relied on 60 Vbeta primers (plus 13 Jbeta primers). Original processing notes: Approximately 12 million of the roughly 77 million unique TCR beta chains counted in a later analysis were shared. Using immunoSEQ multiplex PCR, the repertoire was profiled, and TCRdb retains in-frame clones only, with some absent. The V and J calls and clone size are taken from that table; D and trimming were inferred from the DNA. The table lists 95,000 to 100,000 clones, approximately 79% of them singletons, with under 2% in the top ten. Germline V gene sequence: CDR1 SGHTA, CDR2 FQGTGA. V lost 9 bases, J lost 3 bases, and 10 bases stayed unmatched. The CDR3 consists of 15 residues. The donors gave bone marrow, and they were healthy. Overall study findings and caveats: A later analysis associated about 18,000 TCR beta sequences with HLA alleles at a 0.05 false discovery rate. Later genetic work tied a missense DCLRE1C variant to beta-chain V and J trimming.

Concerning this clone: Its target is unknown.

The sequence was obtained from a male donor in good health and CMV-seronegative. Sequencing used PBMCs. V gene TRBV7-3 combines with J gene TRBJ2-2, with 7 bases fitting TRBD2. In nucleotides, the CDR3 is TGTGCCAGACCCCCTCATAGCGGGTACACCGGGGAGCTGTTTTTT. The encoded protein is CARPPHSGYTGELFF.